Presented here are 29 T cell receptor beta chains from one specimen sequenced in a study of tumor and adjacent non-tumor tissue in lung cancer. The library came from three nested PCR rounds adapted from ARM-PCR protocols. MiXCR, applied by TCRdb to the multiplex PCR reads, yields one record per CDR3 protein. The repertoire consists of approximately 120,000 distinct CDR3 sequences, with about 66% occurring once and the leading ten covering over 10%. This sample's RNA came from whole unsorted tissue. The material sequenced was lung tumor tissue. These receptors were obtained from a young man with non-small cell lung cancer.

In regard to this clonotype: This could be a read error, since a much larger clone is one nucleotide away. The rearrangement joins TRBV6-1 to TRBJ2-3; 10 nucleotides match TRBD1. The CDR3 spans 14 residues. Germline V gene data show CDR1 as MNHNS and CDR2 as SASEGT. This CDR3 reads CVSSGGQGPDTQYF. The CDR3 DNA is TGTGTCAGCAGTGGGGGACAGGGGCCAGATACGCAGTATTTT.

The chain is built from TRBV6-1 and TRBJ2-1; D unresolved. This CDR3 region has 11 residues. Trimming took 8 bases from V and 8 from J, leaving 10 bases between them. The germline CDR1 and CDR2 sequences are MNHNS and SASEGT. The CDR3 is CASSRMHEQFF. The CDR3, as DNA: TGTGCCAGCTCCCGGATGCATGAGCAGTTCTTC.

Points on this clonotype: Here the CDR3 omits its conserved ending phenylalanine or tryptophan, so a read error is the likely source. The chain recombines TRBV4-3 with TRBJ2-3; D might be TRBD1 (5 bases). CDR3 length: 14 residues. Germline CDR1 LGHNA, CDR2 YSLEER. DNA for the CDR3: TGCACCAGCAGCCAAGAAAGTAGGGGAGATACGCAGTATTCT. Protein sequence: CTSSQESRGDTQYS.

As to this clonotype: Since a much larger clone is just one base distant, this may be a read error. CDR3 sequence reads: CASSRWGGTEAFF. In DNA, the CDR3 is TGTGCCAGCAGCCGATGGGGAGGTACTGAAGCTTTCTTT. V usage is TRBV4-2 and J usage is TRBJ1-1; D unclear. Germline V gives CDR1 LGHNA, CDR2 YNFKEQ. V lost 4 bases to trimming and J lost 5 bases, with 11 bases between them. The length of the CDR3 is 13 residues.

This clonotype was found a few times. The V call is TRBV7-9, the J call TRBJ2-4, with a weak D call TRBD2 (6 bases). This CDR3 spans 14 amino acids. Germline CDR1 reads SEHNR; CDR2 reads FQNEAQ (reference sequence). Trimming left V 0 bases short and J 7 bases short, with 10 bases between. CDR3 bases: TGTGCCAGCAGCTTAGCAGCGGAGGGTAACATTCAGTACTTC. Amino acid sequence: CASSLAAEGNIQYF.

Regarding this clonotype: One end of the junction does not line up with germline, which may come from a read error. The chain combines TRBV10-1 with TRBJ2-1, with D unresolved. Germline loops: CDR1 WNHNN, CDR2 SYGVQD (reference sequence). The CDR3 runs to 14 residues. CDR3 region: CASSDSVGRNEQFF. DNA for the CDR3: TGCGCCAGCAGTGACTCCGTAGGGCGCAATGAGCAATTCTTC.

CDR3 coding DNA: TGTGCCACCAGCCTGACAGGAGTTAACTATGGCTACACCTTC. It encodes CATSLTGVNYGYTF. This sequence joins TRBV24-1 and TRBJ1-2; D possibly corresponds to TRBD1 (6 bases). Trimming pared 7 bases from V and 1 base from J, leaving 12 bases between. CDR1 and CDR2 (germline): KGHDR, SFDVKD. The CDR3 length is 14 residues.

This clonotype was observed at least ten times. The J gene is TRBJ1-1, the V gene TRBV5-6; TRBD1 agrees at 7 bases. Losses at the gene ends were 3 bases for V and 1 base for J; bases not matched to a gene: 6. Germline CDR1 reads SGHDT; CDR2 reads YYEEEE. This CDR3 spans 15 amino acids. This chain's CDR3 is CASSSTGVGNTEAFF. The DNA of the CDR3 is TGTGCCAGCAGCTCTACAGGGGTAGGGAACACTGAAGCTTTCTTT.

The chain combines TRBV11-2 with TRBJ2-1; no clear D gene. The CDR3 consists of 20 residues. The germline V and J ends were trimmed by 1 base and 0 bases, with 22 bases remaining between them. Looked up from germline, CDR1 is SGHAT and CDR2 is FQNNGV. DNA for the CDR3: TGTGCCAGCAGCTTAGTGATACGTGCTGACGGGTTTAGCTCCTACAATGAGCAGTTCTTC. Translation: CASSLVIRADGFSSYNEQFF.

Only a few counts were recorded for this clonotype. The chain has TRBV6-2 or TRBV6-3 and TRBJ1-5, with unresolved D. Trimming removed 5 bases at V and 2 bases at J, with 13 bases between. Germline CDR1 reads MNHEY; CDR2 reads SVGEGT. The CDR3 covers 15 residues. The DNA of the CDR3 is TGTGCCAGCAGTCACGGAGGCTCAGGCAATCAGCCCCAGCATTTT. This translates into CASSHGGSGNQPQHF.

A remark on this clonotype: This may arise from a read error, as a much more abundant clone is one base away. The gene calls are TRBV4-3 and TRBJ1-6, with 9 bases that match TRBD1. Germline V gene lookup returns CDR1 LGHNA and CDR2 YSLEER. The CDR3 covers 17 residues. Trimming cost V 0 bases and J 11 bases; bases outside gene matches: 11. The CDR3 nucleotides read TGCGCCAGCAGCCAAGATGGGGTGACAGGGGGGGGTCCACCCCTCCACTTT. Protein product: CASSQDGVTGGGPPLHF.

Worth noting for this clonotype: A single base separates this from a much larger clone, so it may be a read error. This chain connects TRBV12-3 or TRBV12-4 to TRBJ2-1, with D perhaps matching TRBD1 (6 bases). The CDR3 covers 16 residues. CDR3 amino acids: CVSSYSARGFYNEQFF. The CDR3 DNA reads TGTGTCAGCAGTTACTCGGCCAGGGGTTTCTACAATGAGCAGTTCTTC.

This clonotype was seen many times. The chain recombines TRBV29-1 with TRBJ2-1; possible D gene TRBD1, 6 bases. Germline V gene lookup returns CDR1 SQVTM and CDR2 ANQGSEA. V was clipped by 6 bases and J by 7 bases, with 16 bases between them. This CDR3 contains 13 residues. The CDR3 here is CSVPAQGTNEQFF. The CDR3 DNA reads as TGCAGCGTCCCCGCGCAGGGGACGAATGAGCAGTTCTTC.

Of note for this clonotype: A much bigger clone sits one base away, suggesting this may be a read error. The rearrangement links TRBV20-1 to TRBJ2-1; either TRBD1 or TRBD2 may supply D (5 bases each). The CDR3 contains 14 residues. V lost 7 bases, J lost 2 bases, and 15 bases lay in between. CDR1 is DFQATT, CDR2 SNEGSKA, per germline (reference sequence). As DNA, the CDR3 is TGCAGTGTCCCCGAGGGGAAGACCTACAATGAGCAGTTCTTC. It specifies CSVPEGKTYNEQFF.

CDR3 nucleotide sequence: TGCGCCAGCAGCTTGGCCGGAGCGGGAGAGGGTTACGAGCAGTACTTC. Its protein is CASSLAGAGEGYEQYF. This chain joins TRBV5-1 and TRBJ2-7; 8 nucleotides match TRBD2. This CDR3 region has 16 residues. With 0 bases clipped from V and 4 bases from J, the junction kept 9 bases outside the gene matches. Germline V gene data show CDR1 as SGHRS and CDR2 as YFSETQ.

This clonotype has only a few counts. Compared with germline, one end of the junction differs, possibly owing to a read error. V usage is TRBV5-5 and J usage is TRBJ2-1; 8 bases line up with TRBD2. CDR1 and CDR2 from the germline V gene are SGHKS and YYEKEE (reference sequence). This CDR3 has 15 residues. CDR3 sequence (DNA): TGTGCCAGCAGCAGACTAGCGCGGGGATCCGATGATCAGTTCTTC. Its translation is CASSRLARGSDDQFF.

This chain links TRBV29-1 with TRBJ2-7; no definite D call. This CDR3 comprises 15 residues. The germline V gene encodes CDR1 SQVTM and CDR2 ANQGSEA. V lost 5 bases and J 0 bases, leaving 17 bases between the germline ends. The CDR3 DNA reads as TGCAGCGTTAGGTCGTACAGATTAACCTCCTACGAGCAGTACTTC. This codes for CSVRSYRLTSYEQYF.

This chain links TRBV12-3 or TRBV12-4 with TRBJ2-5, with D tentatively TRBD2 (6 bases). Trimming stripped 3 bases from V and 14 bases from J, with 19 bases between. This CDR3 region has 13 residues. CDR3: CASSLPVRETHYF. DNA for the CDR3: TGTGCCAGCAGTTTGCCGGTCCGGGAGACACACTACTTC.

A remark on this clonotype: The conserved phenylalanine or tryptophan normally closing the CDR3 is absent here, so this likely arose from a read error. J is TRBJ1-6 and V is TRBV6-5; D may be TRBD1 (6 bases). The CDR3 sequence is 17 residues long. CDR1 is MNHEY and CDR2 is SVGAGI in the germline V gene. The CDR3 is CVSSFRLPGQGNSPLHY. Here the CDR3 DNA reads TGTGTCAGCAGTTTCCGCCTACCGGGACAAGGTAATTCACCCCTCCACTAT.

Only a few counts were recorded for this clonotype. Its ends do not fully match the called genes, so a read error is possible. V and J are TRBV4-1 and TRBJ1-5, with D hard to call. CDR3 size: 15 residues. CDR1 and CDR2 (germline): MGHRA, YSYEKL. CDR3 nucleotides: TGCGCCTGCAGCCAAGATCTGGGCTCTAATGAGCTCCAGCATTTT. Translating gives CACSQDLGSNELQHF.

There are a few counts of this clonotype. A much larger clone lies a single base off, so this may be a read error. The chain links TRBV20-1 to TRBJ1-4; D is uncertain. Per the germline V gene, CDR1 is DFQATT and CDR2 is SNEGSKA (reference sequence). Trimming took off 0 bases at V and 5 bases at J, with 13 bases between the two ends. The CDR3 extends over 15 amino acids. The CDR3 is CSARDLARANEKLFF. The CDR3 DNA is TGCAGTGCTAGAGATCTGGCAAGGGCGAATGAAAAACTGTTTTTT.

In DNA, the CDR3 is TGTGCCAGCAGCTTGGACGGTGGGGGGCTTAAGGATGCGCAGTATTTT. Encoded protein: CASSLDGGGLKDAQYF. The chain has TRBV5-6 and TRBJ2-3; the D gene could be TRBD1 or TRBD2 (6 bases each). Trimming pared 0 bases from V and 10 bases from J, leaving 21 bases between. This CDR3 spans 16 amino acids. Germline loops: CDR1 SGHDT, CDR2 YYEEEE.

As for this clonotype: Since the CDR3 does not end with the conserved phenylalanine or tryptophan, this likely comes from a read error. The chain carries TRBV11-2 and TRBJ1-2; D is undetermined. CDR1 and CDR2 (germline): SGHAT, FQNNGV. The CDR3 runs to 13 residues. The CDR3 spells CAGSLSDLGGYTV. Here the CDR3 DNA reads TGTGCCGGCAGCCTTAGTGACTTGGGTGGCTACACCGTC.

In its sample, this clonotype was seen once. Sequence at one end of the junction differs from germline and may be a read error. This chain links TRBV11-2 with TRBJ2-7; no definite D call. CDR1 and CDR2 from the germline V gene are SGHAT and FQNNGV. This CDR3 region has 15 residues. CDR3 in amino acids: CASSLAADLSYEQYF. The CDR3 DNA reads as TGTGCCAGCAGCTTAGCGGCGGACCTTAGCTACGAGCAATACTTC.

This clonotype appeared a single time. J is TRBJ2-1 and V is TRBV20-1; 15 nucleotides align to TRBD2. Germline loops: CDR1 DFQATT, CDR2 SNEGSKA (reference sequence). CDR3 size: 18 residues. CDR3 DNA: TGCAATGCCAGCCCGGGACTAGCGGGAGGTACCCGCTACAATGAGCAGTTCTTC. As protein: CNASPGLAGGTRYNEQFF.

V gene TRBV10-3 combines with J gene TRBJ2-1, with D possibly TRBD2 on 5 matching bases. Germline V gene sequence: CDR1 ENHRY, CDR2 SYGVKD. The CDR3 length is 14 residues. Trimming took off 0 bases at V and 4 bases at J, with 7 bases between the two ends. The CDR3 here is CAISESSEYNEQFF. The CDR3 DNA follows: TGTGCCATCAGTGAGTCTAGCGAGTACAATGAGCAGTTCTTC.

Comment on this clonotype: It may be a read error: a sequence one base away is much more abundant. J is TRBJ1-1 and V is TRBV6-2 or TRBV6-3; D possibly corresponds to TRBD1 (5 bases). Germline assignment: CDR1 MNHEY and CDR2 SVGEGT. The CDR3 spans 16 residues. The CDR3, as DNA: TGTGCCAGCAATTACTCGACGGACAACATGAACACTGAAGCTTTCTTT. Protein sequence: CASNYSTDNMNTEAFF.

This clonotype was recorded a few times. The chain combines TRBV12-3 or TRBV12-4 with TRBJ2-2, with a possible D match to TRBD2 (6 bases). V gave up 5 bases and J gave up 4 bases, with 20 bases separating them. The CDR3 is 17 amino acids. The CDR3 DNA sequence: TGTGCCAGCAGTCTATGGACGGGAGTAACGATCACCGGGGAGCTGTTTTTT. It yields the protein CASSLWTGVTITGELFF.

Remarks on this clonotype: This may come from a read error, since a much larger clone is one base off. The V and J genes are TRBV12-3 or TRBV12-4 and TRBJ2-1; D is undetermined. The V and J ends lost 7 bases and 10 bases respectively, with 11 bases between them. The CDR3 is 11 amino acids. This CDR3 reads CASNKGVEQFF. DNA for the CDR3: TGTGCCAGCAACAAGGGCGTCGAGCAGTTCTTC.